This T cell receptor (beta chain) derives from a study of blood T cell repertoires in COVID-19. At the level of the study: PBMCs, B-cell-depleted T cells, or T cells provided the cDNA or gDNA that made up the material.

The authors' processing: For nucleated cells, counts were estimated from reference gene primer amplification. Some clones are missing from TCRdb's copy, which holds only in-frame ones; the method was immunoSEQ multiplex PCR. Clonal size and the V and J genes are those of that table, whereas D and trimming came from the DNA. The repertoire consists of 250,000 to 350,000 clones, with more than 85% occurring once and the leading ten covering around 2.2%. The CDR3 has 14 amino acids. V was clipped by 0 bases and J by 11 bases, with 14 bases between them. The germline CDR1 and CDR2 sequences are MGHRA and YSYEKL. Only one count was recorded for this clone.

Input material: peripheral blood. The chain recombines TRBV4-1 with TRBJ1-5; tentative D call: TRBD1 (5 bases). This receptor was taken from a woman aged 25 to 39 with COVID-19, enrolled during active disease. CDR3 DNA: TGCGCCAGCAGCCAAGACTCACAGCGGGGGGCCCAGCATTTT. This encodes CASSQDSQRGAQHF.